A selection of T cell receptor beta chains follows, all from one sample in a study of blood T cell repertoires in COVID-19. The protocol was immunoSEQ multiplex PCR, while the TCRdb copy is restricted to in-frame clones and leaves out a portion. The data hold under 300,000 clones, with 86% observed a single time. The sample taken for sequencing was peripheral blood. The origin of the receptors is a young man who had recovered from COVID-19. The CDR3 runs from the conserved cysteine through the conserved F or W. The order of the fields is D gene, clone size, J gene, V gene, CDR3 protein, CDR3 DNA. The D gene is left open where the match is weak. The listing skips clone size in some rows; elsewhere it reads once, few, many or a size class.

D: TRBD1
size: .
J: TRBJ1-1
V: TRBV13
CDR3: CASSLGTGTEAFF
DNA: TGTGCCAGCAGCTTGGGGACAGGGACTGAAGCTTTCTTT

D: TRBD1
size: .
J: TRBJ1-6
V: TRBV5-1
CDR3: CASSLDRGGLNSPLHF
DNA: TGCGCCAGCAGCTTGGACAGGGGTGGATTAAATTCACCCCTCCACTTT

D: TRBD1
size: once
J: TRBJ2-3
V: TRBV7-6
CDR3: CASSFRDRGRDTQYF
DNA: TGTGCCAGCAGCTTCCGGGACAGGGGGCGCGATACGCAGTATTTT

D: .
size: .
J: TRBJ2-3
V: TRBV4-1
CDR3: CASSQVPALGIADTQYF
DNA: TGCGCCAGCAGCCAAGTCCCCGCACTAGGAATAGCAGATACGCAGTATTTT

D: .
size: .
J: TRBJ1-4
V: TRBV19
CDR3: CASSIDLGGAGEKLFF
DNA: TGTGCCAGTAGTATAGATCTAGGGGGGGCCGGTGAAAAACTGTTTTTT

D: .
size: .
J: TRBJ1-1
V: TRBV5-1
CDR3: CASSTGTAGYEAFF
DNA: TGCGCCAGCAGCACGGGGACGGCGGGATATGAAGCTTTCTTT

D: .
size: .
J: TRBJ1-1
V: TRBV6-5
CDR3: CASSLTGRYTEAFF
DNA: TGTGCCAGCAGTTTAACCGGGAGGTACACTGAAGCTTTCTTT

D: .
size: .
J: TRBJ2-3
V: TRBV5-1
CDR3: CASSLMGGTWDTQYF
DNA: TGCGCCAGCAGCTTAATGGGGGGTACGTGGGATACGCAGTATTTT

D: TRBD1
size: .
J: TRBJ1-2
V: TRBV24-1
CDR3: CATSDPARGDYGYTF
DNA: TGTGCCACCAGTGACCCAGCCAGGGGGGACTATGGCTACACCTTC

D: .
size: .
J: TRBJ2-5
V: TRBV7-9
CDR3: CASSLVLQGWETQYF
DNA: TGTGCCAGCAGCTTAGTGCTCCAGGGATGGGAGACCCAGTACTTC